This T cell receptor (beta chain) was captured in a study of Graves' ophthalmopathy and Graves' hyperthyroidism. Turning to the study itself: Ahead of any treatment, peripheral blood was obtained at the initial diagnosis. Findings and limits, study-wide: Blood repertoires reportedly contained most expanded thyroid clonotypes above 0.001 frequency. A model built from 13 signatures distinguished ophthalmopathy from stable hyperthyroidism with 85% to 90% sensitivity and about 80% specificity.

Comments on this clonotype: The antigen is not known.

As the template, RNA transcripts were used to amplify TCR beta CDR3 regions. Second-round multiplex PCR came after a first-round RT-PCR that employed HTBI primers. TCRdb passed the multiplex PCR reads through MiXCR, listing each CDR3 protein once. Altogether about 220,000 distinct CDR3 sequences are present, 20% to 25% being singletons, with the ten largest covering roughly 42%. Sequencing used peripheral blood. The receptor comes from a woman in her fifties or sixties with Graves' ophthalmopathy.

CDR3 sequence: CASRGLGLAAYEQYF. DNA of the CDR3: TGTGCCAGCAGGGGACTGGGACTAGCGGCCTACGAGCAGTACTTC. The V and J genes are TRBV12-3 or TRBV12-4 and TRBJ2-7; 11 nucleotides agree with TRBD2. There are 15 residues in the CDR3. V lost 6 bases and J lost 2; bases outside the gene matches: 6.